The clone carrying this TCR beta chain was counted once. The antigen remains unidentified. This entry is derived from a study of cytomegalovirus exposure and HLA in healthy donors. 60 Vbeta and 13 Jbeta primers were used in PCR. The protocol was immunoSEQ multiplex PCR, while the TCRdb copy is restricted to in-frame clones and leaves out a portion. The sample has more than 70,000 clones, around three quarters seen once. General study points: When a later analysis compared HLA-associated TCR beta chains with equally common others, the HLA-associated chains turned out to be more clonally expanded and to have lower generation probabilities. A later analysis linked a missense variant in DCLRE1C to the trimming of TCR beta V and J genes.

The CDR3 length is 15 residues. Looked up from germline, CDR1 is SGHNT and CDR2 is YYREEE (reference sequence). V trimming: 3 bases; J trimming: 2 bases; junction bases outside the gene matches: 3. The TCR comes from a man aged 40-55 years in good health and CMV-seronegative. V gene TRBV5-4 combines with J gene TRBJ2-5, with TRBD2 matching 11 bases. The sequencing sample was made of PBMCs. CDR3 DNA sequence: TGTGCCAGCAGCTCTAGCGGGGGGTATCAAGAGACCCAGTACTTC. Its translation: CASSSSGGYQETQYF.